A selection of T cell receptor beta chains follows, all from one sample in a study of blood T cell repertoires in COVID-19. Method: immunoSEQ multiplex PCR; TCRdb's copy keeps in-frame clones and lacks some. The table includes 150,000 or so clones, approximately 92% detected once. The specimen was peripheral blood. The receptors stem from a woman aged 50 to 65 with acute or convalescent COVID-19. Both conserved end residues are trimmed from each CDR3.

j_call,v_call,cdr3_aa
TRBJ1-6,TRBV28,ASSLGQGGSPLH
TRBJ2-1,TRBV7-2,ASSSSGNYYNEQF
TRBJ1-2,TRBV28,ASSFRGNYGYT
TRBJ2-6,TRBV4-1,ASSQDGDREDGANVLT
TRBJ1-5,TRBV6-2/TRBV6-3,ASSFRTGAQPQH
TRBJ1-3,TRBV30,AWSGQGDTIY
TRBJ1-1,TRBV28,ASSLGTGGSTEAF
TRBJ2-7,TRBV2,ASSVLGGQGIYEQY
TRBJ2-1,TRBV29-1,SVAPSGSSYSYNEQF
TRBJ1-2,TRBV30,AWRDSGGSYGYT
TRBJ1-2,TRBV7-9,ASSDPLGPQNGYT
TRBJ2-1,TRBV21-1,ASSGTGDYNEQF
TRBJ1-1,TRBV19,ATRDSRVPEQEAF
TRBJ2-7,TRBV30,AWSGGDPYEQY
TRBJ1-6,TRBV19,ASSTPGMGPRSPLH
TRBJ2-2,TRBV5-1,ASSLDRLGRELF
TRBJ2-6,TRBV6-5,ASSLESSGANVLT
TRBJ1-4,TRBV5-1,ASSGGGTATNEKLF
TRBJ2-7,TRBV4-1,ASSQRQVGPYEQY
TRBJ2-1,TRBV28,ASSLEAGGLAGPPNIQQF
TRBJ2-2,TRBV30,AWNPLVGGAWNTGELF
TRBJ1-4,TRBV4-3,ASSRQTGIAEKLF
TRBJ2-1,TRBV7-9,ASSPNLPAGGHQGNEQF
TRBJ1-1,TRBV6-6,ASSQVEAF
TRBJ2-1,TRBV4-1,ASSQVDMGLAGSNEQF
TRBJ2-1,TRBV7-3,ASSFSGGDNEQF
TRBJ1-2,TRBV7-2,ASSLWTESYGYT
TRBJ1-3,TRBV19,ASTSHPGISGNTIY